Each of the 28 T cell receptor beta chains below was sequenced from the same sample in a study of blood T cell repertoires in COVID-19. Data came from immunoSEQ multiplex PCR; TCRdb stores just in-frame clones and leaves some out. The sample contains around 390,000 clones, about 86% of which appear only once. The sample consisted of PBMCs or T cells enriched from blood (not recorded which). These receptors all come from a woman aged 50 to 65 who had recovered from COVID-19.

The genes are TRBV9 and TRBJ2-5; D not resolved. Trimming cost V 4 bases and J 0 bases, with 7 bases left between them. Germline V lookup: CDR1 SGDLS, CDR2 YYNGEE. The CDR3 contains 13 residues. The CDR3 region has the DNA TGTGCCAGCAGCTCCATTCACCAAGAGACCCAGTACTTC. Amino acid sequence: CASSSIHQETQYF.

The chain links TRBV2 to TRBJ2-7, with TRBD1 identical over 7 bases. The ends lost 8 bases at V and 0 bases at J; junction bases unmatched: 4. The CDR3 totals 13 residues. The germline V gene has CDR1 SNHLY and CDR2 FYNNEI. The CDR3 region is CASGTVSSYEQYF. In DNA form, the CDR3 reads TGTGCCAGCGGGACAGTAAGCTCCTACGAGCAGTACTTC.

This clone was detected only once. The CDR3 here is CASSSSGQPQHF. CDR3 coding DNA: TGTGCCAGCAGTTCATCCGGGCAGCCCCAGCATTTT. This chain joins TRBV6-5 and TRBJ1-5; D call uncertain. Trimming shortened V by 4 bases and J by 7 bases, and 8 bases separated the two germline ends. The CDR3 runs 12 residues. CDR1 and CDR2 (germline): MNHEY, SVGAGI.

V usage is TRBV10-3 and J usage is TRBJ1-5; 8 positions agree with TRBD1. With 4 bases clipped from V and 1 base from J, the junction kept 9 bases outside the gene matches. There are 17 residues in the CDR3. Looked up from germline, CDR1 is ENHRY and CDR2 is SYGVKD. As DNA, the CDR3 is TGTGCCATCAGTGCGAAGGAGACAGGGGTGAGCAATCAGCCCCAGCATTTT. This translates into CAISAKETGVSNQPQHF.

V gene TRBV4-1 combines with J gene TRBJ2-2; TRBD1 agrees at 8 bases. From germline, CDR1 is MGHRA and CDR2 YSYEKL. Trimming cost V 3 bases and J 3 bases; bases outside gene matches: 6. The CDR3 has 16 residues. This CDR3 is CASSQRTGGDTGELFF. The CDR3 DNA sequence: TGCGCCAGCAGCCAGCGAACAGGGGGAGACACCGGGGAGCTGTTTTTT.

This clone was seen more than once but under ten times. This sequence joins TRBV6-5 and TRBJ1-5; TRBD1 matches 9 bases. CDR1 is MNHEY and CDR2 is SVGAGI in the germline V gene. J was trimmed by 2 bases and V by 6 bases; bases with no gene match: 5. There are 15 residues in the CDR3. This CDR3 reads CASRDRGQGNQPQHF. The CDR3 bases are TGTGCCAGCAGGGACAGGGGTCAGGGCAATCAGCCCCAGCATTTT.

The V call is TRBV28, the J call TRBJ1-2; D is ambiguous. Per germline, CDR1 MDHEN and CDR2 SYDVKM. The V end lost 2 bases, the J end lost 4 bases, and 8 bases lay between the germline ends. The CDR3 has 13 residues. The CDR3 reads CASSLRSVYGYTF. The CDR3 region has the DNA TGTGCCAGCAGTTTACGGTCCGTCTATGGCTACACCTTC.

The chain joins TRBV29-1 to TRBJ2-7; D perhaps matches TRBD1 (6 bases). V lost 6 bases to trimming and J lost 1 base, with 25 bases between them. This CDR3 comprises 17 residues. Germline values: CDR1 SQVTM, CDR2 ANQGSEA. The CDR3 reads CSVTLSNRVGGSYEQYF. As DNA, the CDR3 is TGCAGCGTGACACTAAGTAACAGGGTTGGGGGATCCTACGAGCAGTACTTC.

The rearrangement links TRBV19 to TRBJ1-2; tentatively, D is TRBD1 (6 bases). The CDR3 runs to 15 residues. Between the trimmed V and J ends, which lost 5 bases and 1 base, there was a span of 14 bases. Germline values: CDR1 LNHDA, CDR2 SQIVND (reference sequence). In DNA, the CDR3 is TGTGCCAGTAGTTTCAGGACAGAATTTAACTATGGCTACACCTTC. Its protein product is CASSFRTEFNYGYTF.

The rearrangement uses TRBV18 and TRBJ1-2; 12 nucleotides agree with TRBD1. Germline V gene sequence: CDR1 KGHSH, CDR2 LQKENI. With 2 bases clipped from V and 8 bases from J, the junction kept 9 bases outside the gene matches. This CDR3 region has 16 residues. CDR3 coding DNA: TGTGCCAGCTCACCAACACCCGGGACAGGGGGCGGCGGCTACACCTTC. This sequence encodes CASSPTPGTGGGGYTF.

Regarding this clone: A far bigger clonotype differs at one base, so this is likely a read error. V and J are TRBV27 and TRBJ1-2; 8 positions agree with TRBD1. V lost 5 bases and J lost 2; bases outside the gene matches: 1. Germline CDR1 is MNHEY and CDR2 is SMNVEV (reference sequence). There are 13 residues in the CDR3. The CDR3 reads CASSRTGNYGYTF. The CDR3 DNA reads TGTGCCAGCAGTCGGACAGGGAACTATGGCTACACCTTC.

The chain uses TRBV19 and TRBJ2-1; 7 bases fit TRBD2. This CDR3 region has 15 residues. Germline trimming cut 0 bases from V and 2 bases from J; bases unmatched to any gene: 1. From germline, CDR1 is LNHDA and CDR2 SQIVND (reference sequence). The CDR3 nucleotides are TGTGCCAGTAGTATAGAGGGGACTACCTACAATGAGCAGTTCTTC. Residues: CASSIEGTTYNEQFF. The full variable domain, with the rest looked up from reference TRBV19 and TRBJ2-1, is DGGITQSPKYLFRKEGQNVTLSCEQNLNHDAMYWYRQDPGQGLRLIYYSQIVNDFQKGDIAEGYSVSREKKESFPLTVTSAQKNPTAFYLCASSIEGTTYNEQFFGPGTRLTVL.

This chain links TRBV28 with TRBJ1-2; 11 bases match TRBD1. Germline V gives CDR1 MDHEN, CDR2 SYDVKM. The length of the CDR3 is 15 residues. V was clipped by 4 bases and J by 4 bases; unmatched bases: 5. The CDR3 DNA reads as TGTGCCAGCAGTTCCGGACAGGGGGCAGTCTATGGCTACACCTTC. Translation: CASSSGQGAVYGYTF.

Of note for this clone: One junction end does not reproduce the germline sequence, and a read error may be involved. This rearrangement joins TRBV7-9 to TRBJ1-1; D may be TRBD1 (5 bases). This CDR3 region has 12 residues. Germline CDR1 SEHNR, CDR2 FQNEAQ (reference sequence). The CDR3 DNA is TGTGCCAGCAGCTTAGATCGGGCAGGGATTTACTTT. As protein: CASSLDRAGIYF.

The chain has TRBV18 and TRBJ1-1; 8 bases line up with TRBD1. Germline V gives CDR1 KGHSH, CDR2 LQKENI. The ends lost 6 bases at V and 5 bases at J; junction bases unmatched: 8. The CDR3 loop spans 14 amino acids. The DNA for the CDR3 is TGTGCCAGCTCCACCAGGGGGCGGTTTACTGAAGCTTTCTTT. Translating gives CASSTRGRFTEAFF.

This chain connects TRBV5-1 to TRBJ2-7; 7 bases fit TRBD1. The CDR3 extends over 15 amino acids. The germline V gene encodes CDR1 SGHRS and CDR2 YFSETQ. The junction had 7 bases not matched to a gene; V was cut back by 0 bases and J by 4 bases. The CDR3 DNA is TGCGCCAGCAGCTTGGACCCGACAGGGCTATACGAGCAGTACTTC. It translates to CASSLDPTGLYEQYF. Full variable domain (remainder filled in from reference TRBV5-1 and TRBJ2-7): KAGVTQTPRYLIKTRGQQVTLSCSPISGHRSVSWYQQTPGQGLQFLFEYFSETQRNKGNFPGRFSGRQFSNSRSEMNVSTLELGDSALYLCASSLDPTGLYEQYFGPGTRLTVT.

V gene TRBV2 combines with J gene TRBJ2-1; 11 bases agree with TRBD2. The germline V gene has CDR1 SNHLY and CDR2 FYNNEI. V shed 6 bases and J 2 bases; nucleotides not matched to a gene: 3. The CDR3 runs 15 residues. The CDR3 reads CASRLAGETYNEQFF. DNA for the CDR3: TGTGCCAGCAGACTAGCGGGGGAAACCTACAATGAGCAGTTCTTC.

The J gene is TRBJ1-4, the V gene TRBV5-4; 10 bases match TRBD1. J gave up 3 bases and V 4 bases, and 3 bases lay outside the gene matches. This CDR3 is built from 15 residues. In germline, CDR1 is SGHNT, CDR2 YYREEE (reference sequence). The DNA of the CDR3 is TGTGCCAGCAGCCCGACAGGGGGCCCTAATGAAAAACTGTTTTTT. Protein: CASSPTGGPNEKLFF.

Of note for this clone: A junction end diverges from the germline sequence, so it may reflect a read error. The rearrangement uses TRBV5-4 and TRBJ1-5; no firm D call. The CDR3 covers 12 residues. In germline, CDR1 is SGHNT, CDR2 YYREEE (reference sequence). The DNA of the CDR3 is TGTGCCAGCAGCTTTAGCGGTGCGGTCCCCGAATTT. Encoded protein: CASSFSGAVPEF.

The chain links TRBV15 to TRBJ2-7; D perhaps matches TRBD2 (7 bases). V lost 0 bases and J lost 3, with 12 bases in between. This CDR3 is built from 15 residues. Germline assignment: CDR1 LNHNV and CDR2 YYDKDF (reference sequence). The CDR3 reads CATSRDRGAVYEQYF. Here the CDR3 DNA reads TGTGCCACCAGCAGAGATCGGGGGGCGGTCTACGAGCAGTACTTC.

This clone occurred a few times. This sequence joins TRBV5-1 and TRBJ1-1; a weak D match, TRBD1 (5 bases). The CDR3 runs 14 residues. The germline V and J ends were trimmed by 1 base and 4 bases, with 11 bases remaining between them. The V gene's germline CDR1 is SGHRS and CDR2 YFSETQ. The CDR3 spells CASSLLPGGTEAFF. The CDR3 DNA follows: TGCGCCAGCAGCTTGCTCCCCGGGGGCACTGAAGCTTTCTTT. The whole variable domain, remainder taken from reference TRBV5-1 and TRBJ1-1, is KAGVTQTPRYLIKTRGQQVTLSCSPISGHRSVSWYQQTPGQGLQFLFEYFSETQRNKGNFPGRFSGRQFSNSRSEMNVSTLELGDSALYLCASSLLPGGTEAFFGQGTRLTVV.

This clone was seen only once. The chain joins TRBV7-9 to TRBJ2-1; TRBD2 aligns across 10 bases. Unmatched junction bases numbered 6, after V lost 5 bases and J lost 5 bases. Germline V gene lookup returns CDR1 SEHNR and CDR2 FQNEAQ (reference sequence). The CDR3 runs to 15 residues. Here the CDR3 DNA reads TGTGCCAGCAGCAAAGCGGGGGGGCTTAACAATGAGCAGTTCTTC. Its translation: CASSKAGGLNNEQFF.

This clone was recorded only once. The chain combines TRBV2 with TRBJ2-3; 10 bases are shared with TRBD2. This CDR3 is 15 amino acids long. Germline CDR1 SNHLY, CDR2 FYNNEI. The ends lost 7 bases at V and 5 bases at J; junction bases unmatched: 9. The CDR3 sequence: CASKHGAGGRDTQYF. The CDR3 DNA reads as TGTGCCAGCAAACATGGAGCGGGGGGGCGAGATACGCAGTATTTT.

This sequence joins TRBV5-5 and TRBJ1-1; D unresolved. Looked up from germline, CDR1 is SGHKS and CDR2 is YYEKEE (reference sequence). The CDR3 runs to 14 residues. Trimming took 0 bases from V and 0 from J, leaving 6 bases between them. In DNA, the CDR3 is TGTGCCAGCAGCTTGGGCGGTCTGAACACTGAAGCTTTCTTT. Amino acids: CASSLGGLNTEAFF. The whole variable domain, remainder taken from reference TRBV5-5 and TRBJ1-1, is DAGVTQSPTHLIKTRGQQVTLRCSPISGHKSVSWYQQVLGQGPQFIFQYYEKEERGRGNFPDRFSARQFPNYSSELNVNALLLGDSALYLCASSLGGLNTEAFFGQGTRLTVV.

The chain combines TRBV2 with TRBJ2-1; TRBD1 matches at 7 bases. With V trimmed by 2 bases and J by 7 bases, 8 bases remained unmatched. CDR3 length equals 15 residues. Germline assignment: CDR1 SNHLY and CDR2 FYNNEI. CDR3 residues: CASSEMRGPRNEQFF. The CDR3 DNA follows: TGTGCCAGCAGTGAAATGAGGGGGCCCAGAAATGAGCAGTTCTTC. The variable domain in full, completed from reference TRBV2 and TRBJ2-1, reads EPEVTQTPSHQVTQMGQEVILRCVPISNHLYFYWYRQILGQKVEFLVSFYNNEISEKSEIFDDQFSVERPDGSNFTLKIRSTKLEDSAMYFCASSEMRGPRNEQFFGPGTRLTVL.

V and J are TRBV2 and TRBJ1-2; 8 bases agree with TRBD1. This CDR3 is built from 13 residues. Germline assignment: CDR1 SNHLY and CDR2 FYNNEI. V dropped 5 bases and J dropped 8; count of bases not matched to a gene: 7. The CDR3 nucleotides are TGTGCCAGCAGTAAAGACAGGGGACCGGGCTACACCTTC. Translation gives CASSKDRGPGYTF.

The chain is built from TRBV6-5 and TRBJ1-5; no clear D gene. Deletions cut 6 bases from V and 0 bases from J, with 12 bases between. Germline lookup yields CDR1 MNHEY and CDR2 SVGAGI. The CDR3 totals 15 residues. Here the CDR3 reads CASRGGLYSNQPQHF. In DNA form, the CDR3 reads TGTGCCAGCAGAGGTGGGCTCTATAGCAATCAGCCCCAGCATTTT.

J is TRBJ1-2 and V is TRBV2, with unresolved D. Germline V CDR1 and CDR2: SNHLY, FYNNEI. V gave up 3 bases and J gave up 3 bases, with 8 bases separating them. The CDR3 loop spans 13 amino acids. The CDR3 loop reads CASSDVQYYGYTF. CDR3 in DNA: TGTGCCAGCAGTGATGTCCAGTACTATGGCTACACCTTC.